The entry that follows covers one T cell receptor (beta chain) sequence. The CDR3 spans 13 residues. Trimming cost V 0 bases and J 8 bases, with 6 bases left between them. Looked up from germline, CDR1 is SGHRS and CDR2 is YFSETQ. The data were taken from a study of cytotoxic CD8 clonotypes in ibrutinib-treated CLL. Deep sequencing aimed at 1 in 200,000 to 1 in 1 million T cells' resolution. Profiling relied on immunoSEQ multiplex PCR, and the TCRdb table lists in-frame clones only, not all of them. The sample lists about 140,000 clones; 80% were seen once. The source is a human donor with chronic lymphocytic leukemia. Specimen: PBMCs, collected after 36 months of ibrutinib treatment. The rearrangement links TRBV5-1 to TRBJ1-6; D gene ambiguous. The CDR3 coding sequence is TGCGCCAGCAGCTTGGATTCAGATTCACCCCTCCACTTT. Its translation is CASSLDSDSPLHF.